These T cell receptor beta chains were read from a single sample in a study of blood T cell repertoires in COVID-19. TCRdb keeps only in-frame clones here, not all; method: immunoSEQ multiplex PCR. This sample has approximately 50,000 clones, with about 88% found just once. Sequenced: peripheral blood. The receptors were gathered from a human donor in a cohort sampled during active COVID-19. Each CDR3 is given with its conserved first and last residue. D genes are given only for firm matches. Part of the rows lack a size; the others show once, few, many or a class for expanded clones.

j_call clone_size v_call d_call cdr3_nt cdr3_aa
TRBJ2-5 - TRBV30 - TGTGCCTGGACCCGACAGCTCCAAGAGACCCAGTACTTC CAWTRQLQETQYF
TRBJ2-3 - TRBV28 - TGTGCCAGCAGGACTTTAAGACCGGAAAAGTTCACAGATACGCAGTATTTT CASRTLRPEKFTDTQYF
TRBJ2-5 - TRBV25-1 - TGTGCCAGCAGTGAATCGGAGGGACAAGAGACCCAGTACTTC CASSESEGQETQYF
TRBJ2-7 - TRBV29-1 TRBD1 TGCAGCGTCCAGACAGGGGGCCCAGCCTACGAGCAGTACTTC CSVQTGGPAYEQYF
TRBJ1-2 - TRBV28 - TGTGCCAGCAGTGAGCGGTGGGATGGCTACACCTTC CASSERWDGYTF
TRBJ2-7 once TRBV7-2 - TGTGCCAGCAGCTACCCCGGAGACTACGAGCAGTACTTC CASSYPGDYEQYF
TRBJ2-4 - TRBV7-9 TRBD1 TGTGCCAGCAGCTTATTCAGGGGGGCCAAAAACATTCAGTACTTC CASSLFRGAKNIQYF
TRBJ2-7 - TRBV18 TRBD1 TGTGCCAGCTCACCGGACAGGTACGAGCAGTACTTC CASSPDRYEQYF
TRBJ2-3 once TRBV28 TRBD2 TGTGCCAGCAGTGTAGCGGGGAAGGGCAAAACTAGCACAGATACGCAGTATTTT CASSVAGKGKTSTDTQYF
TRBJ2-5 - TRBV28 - TGTGCCAGCAGCATGGGAGGTTGGGAGACCCAGTACTTC CASSMGGWETQYF
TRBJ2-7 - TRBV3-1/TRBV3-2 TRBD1 TGTGCCAGCAGCCATGGGACAGAGCCCTCCTACGAGCAGTACTTC CASSHGTEPSYEQYF
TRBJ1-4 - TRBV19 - TGTGCCAGTACTTCCCGGGCGGGACCAAATGAAAAACTGTTTTTT CASTSRAGPNEKLFF
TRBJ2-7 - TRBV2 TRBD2 TGTGCCAGCATCAGGACTAGCGGGAGGCCGGTCGAGCAGTACTTC CASIRTSGRPVEQYF
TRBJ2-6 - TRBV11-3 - TGTGCCAGCAGTTCGGACAGCTCTGGGGCCAACGTCCTGACTTTC CASSSDSSGANVLTF
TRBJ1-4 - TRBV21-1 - TGTGCCAGCAGCACCCAAGGGACCGCGGGGTGCCTAAAGGAAAAACTGTTTTTT CASSTQGTAGCLKEKLFF
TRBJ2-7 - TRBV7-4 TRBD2 TGTGCCAGCAGCTTGCTAGCGGGAGGCCACCCGGGGGAGCAGTACTTC CASSLLAGGHPGEQYF
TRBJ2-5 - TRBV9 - TGTGCCAGCAGCGTAGCTCTCCAAGAGACCCAGTACTTC CASSVALQETQYF
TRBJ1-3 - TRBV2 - TGTGCCAGCAGTCGGGGTGGAGGAAACACCATATATTTT CASSRGGGNTIYF
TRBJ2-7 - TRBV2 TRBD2 TGTGCCAGCATTTTCTCCCGGGGGGGGGCCTACGAGCAGTACTTC CASIFSRGGAYEQYF
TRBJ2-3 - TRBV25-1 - TGTGCCACCTCCCCCCCGGGCACAGATACGCAGTATTTT CATSPPGTDTQYF
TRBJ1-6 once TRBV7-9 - TGTGCCAGCAGCGCATCCCTGACAGGTTCAGGATCACCCCTCCACTTT CASSASLTGSGSPLHF
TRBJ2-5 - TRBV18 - TGTGCCAGCTCACCATCTATAGGGGGAGCCCAAGAGACCCAGTACTTC CASSPSIGGAQETQYF
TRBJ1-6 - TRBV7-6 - TGTGCCAGCAGCTTAGGTACGAAGAGCTCCTATAATTCACCCCTCCACTTT CASSLGTKSSYNSPLHF
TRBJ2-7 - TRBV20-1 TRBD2 TGCAGTGCGGGAGGGCTTCCCGAGCAGTACTTC CSAGGLPEQYF
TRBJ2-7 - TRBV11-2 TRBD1 TGTGCCAGCAGCTTAAGTTCGGGACAGACCTACGAGCAGTACTTC CASSLSSGQTYEQYF
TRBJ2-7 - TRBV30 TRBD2 TGTGCCTGGAGTGTAATTAGCGGGGGGTCCTACGAGCAGTACTTC CAWSVISGGSYEQYF
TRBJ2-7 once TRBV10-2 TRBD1 TGCGCCAGCAGTGCGACAGGGGTAGGGGAGCAGTACTTC CASSATGVGEQYF
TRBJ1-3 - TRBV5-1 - TGCGCCAGCAGCCAAATGTCAGGGCTCTCTGGAAACACCATATATTTT CASSQMSGLSGNTIYF
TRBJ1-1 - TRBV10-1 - TGCGCCAGCAGTCCCGACCCCGGGACTGAAGCTTTCTTT CASSPDPGTEAFF